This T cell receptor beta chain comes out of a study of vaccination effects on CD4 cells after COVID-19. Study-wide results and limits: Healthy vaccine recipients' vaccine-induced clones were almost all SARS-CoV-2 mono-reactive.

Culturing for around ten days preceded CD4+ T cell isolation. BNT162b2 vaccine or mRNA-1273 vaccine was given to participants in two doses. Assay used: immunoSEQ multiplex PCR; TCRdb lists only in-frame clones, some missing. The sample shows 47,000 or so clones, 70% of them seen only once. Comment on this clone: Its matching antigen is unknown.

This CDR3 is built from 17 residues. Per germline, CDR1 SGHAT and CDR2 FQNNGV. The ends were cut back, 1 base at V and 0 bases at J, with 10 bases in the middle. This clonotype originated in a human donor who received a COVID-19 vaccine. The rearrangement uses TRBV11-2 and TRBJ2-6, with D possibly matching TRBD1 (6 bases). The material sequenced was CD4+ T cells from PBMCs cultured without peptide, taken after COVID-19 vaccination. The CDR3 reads CASSLGDRSSGANVLTF. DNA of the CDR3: TGTGCCAGCAGCTTAGGAGACAGGTCCTCTGGGGCCAACGTCCTGACTTTC. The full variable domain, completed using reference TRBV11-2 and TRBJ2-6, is EAGVAQSPRYKIIEKRQSVAFWCNPISGHATLYWYQQILGQGPKLLIQFQNNGVVDDSQLPKDRFSAERLKGVDSTLKIQPAKLEDSAVYLCASSLGDRSSGANVLTFGAGSRLTVL.